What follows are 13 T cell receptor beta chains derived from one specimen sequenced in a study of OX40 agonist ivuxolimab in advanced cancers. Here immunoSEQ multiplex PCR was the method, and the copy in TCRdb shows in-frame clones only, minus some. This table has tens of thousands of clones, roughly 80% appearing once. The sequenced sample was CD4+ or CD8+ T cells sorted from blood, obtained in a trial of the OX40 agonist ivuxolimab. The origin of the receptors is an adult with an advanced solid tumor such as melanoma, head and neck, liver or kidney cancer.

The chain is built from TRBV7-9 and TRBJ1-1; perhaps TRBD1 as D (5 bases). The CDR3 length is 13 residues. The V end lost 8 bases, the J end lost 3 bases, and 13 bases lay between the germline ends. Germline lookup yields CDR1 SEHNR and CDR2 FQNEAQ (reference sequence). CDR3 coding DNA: TGTGCCAGCTCGCGAGTAGGGGACACTGAAGCTTTCTTT. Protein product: CASSRVGDTEAFF.

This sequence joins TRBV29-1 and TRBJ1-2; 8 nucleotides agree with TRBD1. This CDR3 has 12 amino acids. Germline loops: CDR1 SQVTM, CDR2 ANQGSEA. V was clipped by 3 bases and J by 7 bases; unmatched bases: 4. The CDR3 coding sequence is TGCAGCGTTGATCAGGGGGCCGGTGGCTACACCTTC. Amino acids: CSVDQGAGGYTF.

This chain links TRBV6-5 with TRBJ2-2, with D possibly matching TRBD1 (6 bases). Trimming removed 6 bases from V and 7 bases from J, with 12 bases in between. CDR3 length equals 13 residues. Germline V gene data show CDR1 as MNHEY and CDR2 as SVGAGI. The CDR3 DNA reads TGTGCCAGCAGGGACCCGGACAGCGGGGAGCTGTTTTTT. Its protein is CASRDPDSGELFF.

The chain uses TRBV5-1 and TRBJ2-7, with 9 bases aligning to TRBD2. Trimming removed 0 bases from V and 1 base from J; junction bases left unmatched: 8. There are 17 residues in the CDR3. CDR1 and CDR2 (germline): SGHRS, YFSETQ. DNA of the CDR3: TGCGCCAGCAGCTTGGCCTATGGCGGGGGGGCATCCTACGAGCAGTACTTC. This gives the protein CASSLAYGGGASYEQYF.

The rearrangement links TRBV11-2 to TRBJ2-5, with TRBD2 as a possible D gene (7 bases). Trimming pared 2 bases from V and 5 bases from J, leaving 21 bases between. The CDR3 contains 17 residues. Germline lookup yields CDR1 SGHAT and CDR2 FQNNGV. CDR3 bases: TGTGCCAGCAGCTTAATTTGGGCGGGGGCGCGAGGGGAGACCCAGTACTTC. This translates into CASSLIWAGARGETQYF.

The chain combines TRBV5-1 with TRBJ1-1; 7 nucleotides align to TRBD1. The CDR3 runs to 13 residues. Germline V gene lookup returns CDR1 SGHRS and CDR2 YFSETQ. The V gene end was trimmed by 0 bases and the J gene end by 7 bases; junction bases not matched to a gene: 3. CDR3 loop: CASSLARTGEAFF. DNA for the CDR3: TGCGCCAGCAGCTTGGCCCGGACAGGTGAAGCTTTCTTT.

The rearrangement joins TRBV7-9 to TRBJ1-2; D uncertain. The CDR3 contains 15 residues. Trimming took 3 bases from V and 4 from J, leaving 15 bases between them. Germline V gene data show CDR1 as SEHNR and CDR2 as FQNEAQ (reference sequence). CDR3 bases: TGTGCCAGCAGCTTTGGTTCTAGGGAGGGCTATGGCTACACCTTC. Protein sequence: CASSFGSREGYGYTF.

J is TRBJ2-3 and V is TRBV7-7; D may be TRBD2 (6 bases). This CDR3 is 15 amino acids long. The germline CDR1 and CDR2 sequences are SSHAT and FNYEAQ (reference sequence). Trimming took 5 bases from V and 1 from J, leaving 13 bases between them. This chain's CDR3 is CASSLRGGGTDTQYF. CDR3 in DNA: TGTGCCAGCAGCCTGAGGGGAGGTGGCACAGATACGCAGTATTTT.

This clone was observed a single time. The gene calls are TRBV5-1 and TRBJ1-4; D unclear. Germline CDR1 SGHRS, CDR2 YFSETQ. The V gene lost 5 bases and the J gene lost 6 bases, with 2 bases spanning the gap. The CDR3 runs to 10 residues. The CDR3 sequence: CASRYEKLFF. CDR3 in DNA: TGCGCCAGCAGATATGAAAAACTGTTTTTT.

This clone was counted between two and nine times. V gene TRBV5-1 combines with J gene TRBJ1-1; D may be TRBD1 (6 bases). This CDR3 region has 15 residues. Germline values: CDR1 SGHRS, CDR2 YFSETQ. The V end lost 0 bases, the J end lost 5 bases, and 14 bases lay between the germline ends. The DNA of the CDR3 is TGCGCCAGCAGCTTGGAGGGGGTATTGTTTACTGAAGCTTTCTTT. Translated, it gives CASSLEGVLFTEAFF.

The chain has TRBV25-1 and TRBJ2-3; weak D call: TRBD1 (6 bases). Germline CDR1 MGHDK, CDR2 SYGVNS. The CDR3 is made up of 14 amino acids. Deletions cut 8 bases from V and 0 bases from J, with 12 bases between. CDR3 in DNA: TGTGCCAGCGGGGGCTCGATTAGCACAGATACGCAGTATTTT. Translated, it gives CASGGSISTDTQYF.

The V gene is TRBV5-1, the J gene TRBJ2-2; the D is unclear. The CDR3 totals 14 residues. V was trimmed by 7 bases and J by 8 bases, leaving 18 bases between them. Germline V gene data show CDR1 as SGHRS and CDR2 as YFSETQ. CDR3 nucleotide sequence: TGCGCCAGCCGGGTAAGGACGGAAGGAGGGGAGCTGTTTTTT. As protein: CASRVRTEGGELFF.

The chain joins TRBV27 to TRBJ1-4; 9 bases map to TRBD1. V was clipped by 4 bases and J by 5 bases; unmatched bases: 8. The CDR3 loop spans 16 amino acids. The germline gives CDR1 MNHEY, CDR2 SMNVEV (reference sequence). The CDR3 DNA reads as TGTGCCAGCAGTTACACCGGGACAGGGTACAATGAAAAACTGTTTTTT. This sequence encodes CASSYTGTGYNEKLFF. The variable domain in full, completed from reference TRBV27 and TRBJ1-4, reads EAQVTQNPRYLITVTGKKLTVTCSQNMNHEYMSWYRQDPGLGLRQIYYSMNVEVTDKGDVPEGYKVSRKEKRNFPLILESPSPNQTSLYFCASSYTGTGYNEKLFFGSGTQLSVL.